These T cell receptor beta chains were read from a single sample in a study of T cells after yellow fever vaccination. One entry per CDR3 protein results from TCRdb running MiXCR on the 5' RACE reads. This sample has about 310,000 distinct CDR3 sequences; roughly 4% occur once, and the top ten carry 23%. The sample here was PBMCs, taken on the day of the yellow fever booster vaccination. The receptor set was obtained from a man younger than 35 who received the YFV17D yellow fever vaccine. The CDR3 runs from the conserved cysteine through the conserved F or W. Each record gives: V gene, J gene, D gene, clone size, CDR3 DNA, CDR3 protein. A D gene is named only where the DNA matches it firmly. Where a row states a size, it is once, few, many or the class of an expanded clone; other rows omit it.

TRBV6-5,TRBJ2-1,NA,NA,TGTGCCAGCAGTTACTCTGAGATTCCCCTCCCGGAAGAGCAGTTCTTC,CASSYSEIPLPEEQFF
TRBV20-1,TRBJ1-2,NA,many,TGCAGTGCTTACTCTGCCAAAAACTATGGCTACACCTTC,CSAYSAKNYGYTF
TRBV10-3,TRBJ2-3,NA,many,TGTGCCTCAAACCTAATTAGCACAGATACGCAGTATTTT,CASNLISTDTQYF
TRBV20-1,TRBJ2-5,NA,many,TGCAGTGCTAGAGACGGGGCGTTTAGCCAAGAGACCCAGTACTTC,CSARDGAFSQETQYF
TRBV7-9,TRBJ2-3,TRBD2,many,TGTGCCAGCCGGGGACTAGCGCATGAAGATACGCAGTATTTT,CASRGLAHEDTQYF
TRBV7-9,TRBJ2-1,TRBD1,NA,TGTGCCAGCAGCGACAGGGGGCTTATTAACAATGAGCAGTTCTTC,CASSDRGLINNEQFF
TRBV9,TRBJ1-1,NA,few,TGTGCCAGCAGCGTAGACGGGGGCATCACTGAAGCTTTCTTT,CASSVDGGITEAFF
TRBV20-1,TRBJ1-2,TRBD1,few,TGCAGTGCTAGAGCGACAGGGGTGGACTATGGCTACACCTTC,CSARATGVDYGYTF
TRBV5-1,TRBJ2-7,TRBD2,few,TGCGCCAGCAGCTTGGGGGGACTAGCGGACGAGCAGTACTTC,CASSLGGLADEQYF
TRBV3-1,TRBJ2-5,TRBD2,few,TGTGCCAGCAGCCCACGACTAGCGGGAGAGACCCAGTACTTC,CASSPRLAGETQYF
TRBV7-6,TRBJ2-5,NA,many,TGTGCCAGCAGCTTACGGGGACACCCGAGGGAGACCCAGTACTTC,CASSLRGHPRETQYF
TRBV6-2/TRBV6-3,TRBJ1-1,NA,NA,TGTGCCAGCAGTTACTCGGAGTCAACGGCGAACACTGAAGCTTTCTTT,CASSYSESTANTEAFF
TRBV7-2,TRBJ1-6,NA,NA,TGTGCCAGCAGCCCCGAAGGGTTTTCACCCCTCCACTTT,CASSPEGFSPLHF
TRBV19,TRBJ2-1,TRBD2,NA,TGTGCCAGTAGGATAACTAGCGCTAGCTCCTACAATGAGCAGTTCTTC,CASRITSASSYNEQFF
TRBV7-3,TRBJ2-6,NA,many,TGTGCCAGCAGCTTAGCGGGGGCCCTCTCTGGGGCCAACGTCCTGACTTTC,CASSLAGALSGANVLTF
TRBV12-3/TRBV12-4,TRBJ2-1,NA,many,TGTGCCAGCAACGGGGCTAGCGAGTTTTCCTACAATGAGCAGTTCTTC,CASNGASEFSYNEQFF
TRBV20-1,TRBJ2-5,NA,many,TGCAGTGCTAGTCCCCGGGGGGCTACTTGGGAGACCCAGTACTTC,CSASPRGATWETQYF
TRBV7-9,TRBJ2-5,NA,many,TGTGCCAGCAGTCCAACCCCTGGGCCGGCGGGAGAGACCCAGTACTTC,CASSPTPGPAGETQYF
TRBV24-1,TRBJ2-1,NA,NA,TGTGCCACCAGTGACACCGCAACCCTAGATCTCAATGAGCAGTTCTTC,CATSDTATLDLNEQFF
TRBV29-1,TRBJ1-2,NA,few,TGCAGCGGTGAAGACGGGGGAGGCTACACCTTC,CSGEDGGGYTF
TRBV7-3,TRBJ2-6,NA,NA,TGTGCCAGCAGCTTAACGTTTGGTTCGGGTTTCTCTGGGGCCAACGTCCTGACTTTC,CASSLTFGSGFSGANVLTF
TRBV12-3/TRBV12-4,TRBJ2-1,NA,few,TGTGCCAGCAGTTTAGGAGGGGAGAACAATGAGCAGTTCTTC,CASSLGGENNEQFF
TRBV6-6,TRBJ2-7,NA,NA,TGTGCCAGCAGTTCGGGCCGAGGACGGTCTATCGAGCAGTACTTC,CASSSGRGRSIEQYF
TRBV5-1,TRBJ2-6,NA,many,TGCGCCAGCAGCAAGGACCCTGGGGCCAACGTCCTGACTTTC,CASSKDPGANVLTF
TRBV5-1,TRBJ2-3,NA,few,TGCGCCAGCAGCTTGGAGCAGGGGCAAGATACGCAGTATTTT,CASSLEQGQDTQYF
TRBV3-1,TRBJ2-7,NA,many,TGTGCCAGCAGCCAAGCACCAGGCGGTCACTCCTACGAGCAGTACTTC,CASSQAPGGHSYEQYF
TRBV18,TRBJ2-7,NA,many,TGTGCCAGCTCACCACCGGGGTACGAGCAGTACTTC,CASSPPGYEQYF
TRBV7-2,TRBJ2-3,TRBD2,many,TGTGCCAGCAGCCCCGGACTAGCGACAGATACGCAGTATTTT,CASSPGLATDTQYF
TRBV4-2,TRBJ2-5,NA,NA,TGTGCCAGCAGCCTCAGAGGGGGGGGCAACCAAGAGACCCAGTACTTC,CASSLRGGGNQETQYF
TRBV11-2,TRBJ2-1,NA,many,TGTGCCAGCAGCCCGGGGGCAGGGACCCACAATGAGCAGTTCTTC,CASSPGAGTHNEQFF
TRBV5-5,TRBJ2-1,NA,few,TGTGCCAGCAGAACAGCCTACTCCTACAATGAGCAGTTCTTC,CASRTAYSYNEQFF
TRBV25-1,TRBJ1-3,TRBD1,many,TGTGCCAGCAGTGGCCGGGACAGGGCTGGAAACACCATATATTTT,CASSGRDRAGNTIYF
TRBV12-3/TRBV12-4,TRBJ1-2,NA,NA,TGTGCCAGCAGTCCGTCCTCCAGGGTCAATGGCTACACCTTC,CASSPSSRVNGYTF
TRBV20-1,TRBJ2-3,TRBD2,many,TGCAGTGCCGAGCTACTTCTAGCGGGGGGTTTTGATACGCAGTATTTT,CSAELLLAGGFDTQYF
TRBV30,TRBJ1-1,NA,few,TGTGCCTGGAGTGGCTTCAGGGGCGGGCTGGCTTTCTTT,CAWSGFRGGLAFF
TRBV20-1,TRBJ2-5,TRBD2,few,TGCAGTGCACAGGGACTAGCGGGGGATGAAGAGACCCAGTACTTC,CSAQGLAGDEETQYF
TRBV7-2,TRBJ2-1,NA,many,TGTGCCAGCAGCTCCTTTAGGGGCCGGGGAAGCTCCTACAATGAGCAGTTCTTC,CASSSFRGRGSSYNEQFF
TRBV28,TRBJ2-4,NA,many,TGTGCCAGCAGTTCTCCCGGGGCAGTGGGAAACATTCAGTACTTC,CASSSPGAVGNIQYF
TRBV4-2,TRBJ2-5,NA,few,TGTGCCAGCACAGGGTTGGAGGGGGGAAACCAAGAGACCCAGTACTTC,CASTGLEGGNQETQYF
TRBV4-2,TRBJ2-1,NA,many,TGTGCCAGCAGGTTGGCGGCGGACTATTCCAATGAGCAGTTCTTC,CASRLAADYSNEQFF
TRBV5-1,TRBJ1-1,NA,many,TGCGCCAGCAGCGGGGGTGGAGGGGCCACTGAAGCTTTCTTT,CASSGGGGATEAFF
TRBV28,TRBJ1-1,NA,NA,TGTGCCAGCAGTACCGGGAGCAACACTGAAGCTTTCTTT,CASSTGSNTEAFF
TRBV4-3,TRBJ2-3,NA,few,TGCGCCAGCAGCCAAGTAAGGGAAAGAACAGATACGCAGTATTTT,CASSQVRERTDTQYF
TRBV7-2,TRBJ2-5,TRBD1,many,TGTGCCAGCAGCTGGACTCCGGGACAGCAAGAGACCCAGTACTTC,CASSWTPGQQETQYF
TRBV9,TRBJ2-1,NA,NA,TGTGCCAGCAGCTCCGGAGGGGGGACAGCGTTCAATGAGCAGTTCTTC,CASSSGGGTAFNEQFF
TRBV27,TRBJ2-3,NA,NA,TGTGCCAGCGCCCAAATGAGAGATACGCAGTATTTT,CASAQMRDTQYF
TRBV7-2,TRBJ1-1,NA,NA,TGTGCCAGCAGGAACGACAGGAACACTGAAGCTTTCTTT,CASRNDRNTEAFF
TRBV5-6,TRBJ2-3,NA,many,TGTGCCAGCAGCTTACCGCGCTATCGGGCGTCCACAGATACGCAGTATTTT,CASSLPRYRASTDTQYF
TRBV12-3/TRBV12-4,TRBJ2-7,NA,few,TGTGCCAGCAGCTGGGGACGGATCGAGCAGTACTTC,CASSWGRIEQYF
TRBV5-1,TRBJ2-1,TRBD2,few,TGCGCCAGCAGCTTCTGGACTAGCGGGCTTGGCAATGAGCAGTTCTTC,CASSFWTSGLGNEQFF
TRBV5-4,TRBJ2-5,NA,many,TGTGCCAGCAGCTTGGTGGGGTCTCGGAAGGAGACCCAGTACTTC,CASSLVGSRKETQYF
TRBV12-2,TRBJ2-1,NA,few,TGTGCAAGTCGCCCCCTCCCCCGGGGCGCGCCCACTGAGCAGTTCTTC,CASRPLPRGAPTEQFF
TRBV29-1,TRBJ1-2,NA,few,TGCAGCGTTGAAGATCGGCAGGGCCCGCGAGGCTACACCTTC,CSVEDRQGPRGYTF
TRBV5-1,TRBJ2-2,NA,many,TGCGCCAGCAGCTTTACAGCCGCTGATTTCGGGGAGCTGTTTTTT,CASSFTAADFGELFF